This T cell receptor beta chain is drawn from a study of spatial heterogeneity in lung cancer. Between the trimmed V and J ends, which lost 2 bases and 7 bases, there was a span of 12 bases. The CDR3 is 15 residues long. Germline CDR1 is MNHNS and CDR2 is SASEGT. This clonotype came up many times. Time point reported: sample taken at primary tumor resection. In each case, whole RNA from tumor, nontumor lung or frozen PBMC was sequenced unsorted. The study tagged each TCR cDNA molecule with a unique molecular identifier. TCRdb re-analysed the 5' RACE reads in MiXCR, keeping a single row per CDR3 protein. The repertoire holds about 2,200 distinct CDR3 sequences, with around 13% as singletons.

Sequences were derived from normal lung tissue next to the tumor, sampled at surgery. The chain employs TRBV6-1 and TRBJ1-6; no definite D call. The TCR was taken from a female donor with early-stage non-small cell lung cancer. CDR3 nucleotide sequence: TGTGCCAGCAGTGAACGTTCAGTCTCAAATTCACCCCTCCACTTT. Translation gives CASSERSVSNSPLHF.